One and the same sample provided the 32 T cell receptor beta chains below, sequenced in a study of OX40 agonist ivuxolimab in advanced cancers. Repertoires were generated with immunoSEQ multiplex PCR, while TCRdb's copy carries only in-frame clones and drops some. The sample includes roughly 98,000 clones, about 80% of them seen just once. Here the sequenced sample was CD4+ or CD8+ T cells sorted from blood, taken in a trial of the OX40 agonist ivuxolimab. All receptors come from an adult with an advanced solid tumor such as melanoma, head and neck, liver or kidney cancer.

The V and J genes are TRBV19 and TRBJ2-1, with TRBD2 identical over 8 bases. Germline CDR1 LNHDA, CDR2 SQIVND (reference sequence). After removal of 5 bases from V and 11 bases from J, the junction contained 11 bases not matched to a gene. The CDR3 covers 14 residues. The CDR3 nucleotides read TGTGCCAGTAGTTACGGGAGGGCCTTTTCCAAGCAGTTCTTC. Translation: CASSYGRAFSKQFF.

This clone has a handful of counts. The V gene is TRBV21-1, the J gene TRBJ1-3. TRBV21-1 is termed a pseudogene. The length of the CDR3 is 10 residues. The CDR3: CASGRGTIYF. The CDR3 DNA sequence: TGTGCCAGCGGACGAGGGACCATATATTTT.

In its sample, this clone was seen once. The rearrangement links TRBV5-1 to TRBJ2-6; perhaps D is TRBD1 or TRBD2 (5 bases each). Trimming cost V 5 bases and J 4 bases, with 16 bases left between them. Germline CDR1 SGHRS, CDR2 YFSETQ. CDR3 length equals 16 residues. Here the CDR3 reads CASRRLGTGGANVLTF. The CDR3 DNA follows: TGCGCCAGCAGGAGGTTAGGGACCGGCGGGGCCAACGTCCTGACTTTC.

The chain joins TRBV9 to TRBJ2-6; D ambiguous. Trimming pared 0 bases from V and 0 bases from J, leaving 7 bases between. From germline, CDR1 is SGDLS and CDR2 YYNGEE. The CDR3 contains 16 residues. The CDR3 DNA follows: TGTGCCAGCAGCGTAGGGAGAAGCTCTGGGGCCAACGTCCTGACTTTC. Translated: CASSVGRSSGANVLTF.

CDR3 nucleotide sequence: TGTGCCAGCAGCTTGACGGGCAGAAGGAGTGGCTACACCTTC. This gives the protein CASSLTGRRSGYTF. The chain employs TRBV5-4 and TRBJ1-2, with D unresolved. The CDR3 is 14 amino acids. V lost 1 base and J 7 bases, leaving 14 bases between the germline ends. Germline V gives CDR1 SGHNT, CDR2 YYREEE (reference sequence).

The sample holds a few counts of this clone. V is TRBV27 and J is TRBJ2-6; unclear D gene. Germline V gene lookup returns CDR1 MNHEY and CDR2 SMNVEV (reference sequence). V gave up 3 bases and J gave up 0 bases, with 12 bases separating them. The CDR3 loop spans 17 amino acids. CDR3 nucleotides: TGTGCCAGCAGTTTTCGTGTCCAAAGCTCTGGGGCCAACGTCCTGACTTTC. This sequence encodes CASSFRVQSSGANVLTF. Variable domain in full (rest from reference TRBV27 and TRBJ2-6): EAQVTQNPRYLITVTGKKLTVTCSQNMNHEYMSWYRQDPGLGLRQIYYSMNVEVTDKGDVPEGYKVSRKEKRNFPLILESPSPNQTSLYFCASSFRVQSSGANVLTFGAGSRLTVL.

This clone was picked up one time. This chain links TRBV18 with TRBJ1-5; D is perhaps TRBD1 (5 bases). The CDR3 is made up of 14 amino acids. V lost 1 base, J lost 4 bases, and 8 bases lay in between. The germline V gene encodes CDR1 KGHSH and CDR2 LQKENI. The CDR3 is CASSPRDVNQPQHF. In DNA form, the CDR3 reads TGTGCCAGCTCACCACGGGACGTAAATCAGCCCCAGCATTTT.

The chain is built from TRBV9 and TRBJ2-6; D unresolved. Germline values: CDR1 SGDLS, CDR2 YYNGEE. This CDR3 has 17 amino acids. Trimming shortened V by 4 bases and J by 1 base, and 15 bases separated the two germline ends. The DNA for the CDR3 is TGTGCCAGCAGCCTTCAAATCGGAGTATCTGGGGCCAACGTCCTGACTTTC. This codes for CASSLQIGVSGANVLTF. Full variable domain (missing parts from reference TRBV9 and TRBJ2-6): DSGVTQTPKHLITATGQRVTLRCSPRSGDLSVYWYQQSLDQGLQFLIQYYNGEERAKGNILERFSAQQFPDLHSELNLSSLELGDSALYFCASSLQIGVSGANVLTFGAGSRLTVL.

This chain uses TRBV2 with TRBJ1-1; D is uncertain. Germline V CDR1 and CDR2: SNHLY, FYNNEI. The CDR3 consists of 13 residues. V lost 7 bases to trimming and J lost 1 base, with 10 bases between them. The CDR3 DNA reads TGTGCCAGCAACGTGGGCCCGAACACTGAAGCTTTCTTT. This codes for CASNVGPNTEAFF.

This sequence joins TRBV29-1 and TRBJ2-5; maybe TRBD2 (6 bases). The germline V and J ends were trimmed by 6 bases and 5 bases, with 13 bases remaining between them. CDR1 is SQVTM, CDR2 ANQGSEA, per germline. This CDR3 is built from 12 residues. CDR3 residues: CSVGRRVETQYF. The CDR3 region has the DNA TGCAGCGTGGGGAGGAGGGTGGAGACCCAGTACTTC.

V and J are TRBV19 and TRBJ1-5; the D gene is possibly TRBD1 (6 bases). The CDR3 totals 17 residues. The V end was cut by 2 bases, the J end by 1 base, with 15 bases between. CDR1 is LNHDA and CDR2 is SQIVND in the germline V gene (reference sequence). CDR3 bases: TGTGCCAGTAGTATACGGGGTGATGGGACAAGCAATCAGCCCCAGCATTTT. Translation: CASSIRGDGTSNQPQHF.

The V gene is TRBV18, the J gene TRBJ1-4; D is unclear. Trimming stripped 3 bases from V and 8 bases from J, with 13 bases between. The germline CDR1 and CDR2 sequences are KGHSH and LQKENI. The CDR3 sequence is 14 residues long. CDR3 residues: CASSPPGVREKLFF. In nucleotides, the CDR3 is TGTGCCAGCTCACCTCCGGGAGTCAGGGAAAAACTGTTTTTT.

This clone was observed once. The CDR3 coding sequence is TGTGCCAGCAGCGAAATTTATGGCTACACCTTC. This encodes CASSEIYGYTF. V usage is TRBV6-1 and J usage is TRBJ1-2; D gene uncertain. CDR3 length equals 11 residues. With 6 bases removed from V and 5 bases from J, the gap between germline ends came to 7 bases. Germline V CDR1 and CDR2: MNHNS, SASEGT.

This clone was detected once. The chain links TRBV18 to TRBJ2-7; D unclear. Trimming took off 6 bases at V and 2 bases at J, with 11 bases between the two ends. The CDR3 length is 13 residues. Germline values: CDR1 KGHSH, CDR2 LQKENI. CDR3 protein: CASSAGRTYEQYF. CDR3 DNA: TGTGCCAGCTCCGCTGGTCGGACCTACGAGCAGTACTTC.

The chain combines TRBV11-2 with TRBJ2-7; TRBD1 matches 9 bases. CDR1 is SGHAT and CDR2 is FQNNGV in the germline V gene. The CDR3 length is 16 residues. The ends lost 4 bases at V and 2 bases at J; junction bases unmatched: 9. CDR3 protein: CASSSQAGQGTYEQYF. CDR3 DNA: TGTGCCAGCAGCTCTCAGGCGGGACAGGGTACCTACGAGCAGTACTTC.

This rearrangement joins TRBV6-6 to TRBJ1-1; D is ambiguous. The CDR3 is 15 residues long. Germline CDR1 and CDR2: MNHNY and SVGAGI (reference sequence). Trimming pared 2 bases from V and 1 base from J, leaving 11 bases between. The CDR3 here is CASSYKGSGNTEAFF. In nucleotides, the CDR3 is TGTGCCAGCAGTTACAAAGGGTCGGGGAACACTGAAGCTTTCTTT.

In its sample, this clone was seen once. The V and J genes are TRBV28 and TRBJ1-3, with D unresolved. Trimming took 6 bases from V and 3 from J, leaving 3 bases between them. The CDR3 loop spans 11 amino acids. Germline V gives CDR1 MDHEN, CDR2 SYDVKM. The CDR3 is CASRNGNTIYF. CDR3 DNA sequence: TGTGCCAGCAGGAATGGAAACACCATATATTTT.

V usage is TRBV7-9 and J usage is TRBJ1-3; weak D call: TRBD1 (5 bases). The length of the CDR3 is 16 residues. V lost 0 bases to trimming and J lost 4 bases, with 13 bases between them. Germline CDR1 is SEHNR and CDR2 is FQNEAQ (reference sequence). CDR3 region: CASSLAGGFGGNTIYF. In DNA, the CDR3 is TGTGCCAGCAGCTTAGCGGGGGGATTCGGAGGAAACACCATATATTTT.

The chain uses TRBV7-2 and TRBJ1-4, with a weak D call TRBD1 (5 bases). Trimming took 3 bases from V and 7 from J, leaving 21 bases between them. The CDR3 is 17 residues long. Per the germline V gene, CDR1 is SGHTA and CDR2 is FQGNSA. CDR3 nucleotides: TGTGCCAGCAGCTTGGCCCTGGTCGAGGGGATGGGTGAAAAACTGTTTTTT. Translating it yields CASSLALVEGMGEKLFF.

V usage is TRBV28 and J usage is TRBJ2-5; 12 bases are shared with TRBD2. Germline V gives CDR1 MDHEN, CDR2 SYDVKM. After removal of 7 bases from V and 3 bases from J, the junction contained 18 bases not matched to a gene. CDR3 length: 19 residues. The CDR3 nucleotides are TGTGCCAGCAATCGGAGGACTAGCGGGATATCCAACCTTAAAGAGACCCAGTACTTC. Residues: CASNRRTSGISNLKETQYF.

V and J are TRBV18 and TRBJ2-5; either TRBD1 or TRBD2 may supply D (5 bases each). The CDR3 length is 14 residues. V gave up 0 bases and J gave up 1 base, with 6 bases separating them. CDR1 and CDR2 from the germline V gene are KGHSH and LQKENI. The CDR3 bases are TGTGCCAGCTCACCACCGGGGACCCAAGAGACCCAGTACTTC. This gives the protein CASSPPGTQETQYF.

This clone has a single count. J is TRBJ2-2 and V is TRBV7-2; 7 nucleotides match TRBD1. V shed 0 bases, J shed 6 bases, and the junction held 7 bases outside the gene matches. This CDR3 region has 16 residues. CDR1 and CDR2 from the germline V gene are SGHTA and FQGNSA. The CDR3 region is CASSLAPPGGAGELFF. CDR3 nucleotide sequence: TGTGCCAGCAGCTTAGCCCCCCCAGGGGGAGCCGGGGAGCTGTTTTTT. The complete variable domain, with remaining parts taken from reference TRBV7-2 and TRBJ2-2, reads GAGVSQSPSNKVTEKGKDVELRCDPISGHTALYWYRQSLGQGLEFLIYFQGNSAPDKSGLPSDRFSAERTGGSVSTLTIQRTQQEDSAVYLCASSLAPPGGAGELFFGEGSRLTVL.

This clone was seen a handful of times. The chain employs TRBV28 and TRBJ1-4; no reliable D call. Trimming removed 1 base from V and 4 bases from J, with 13 bases in between. This CDR3 has 16 residues. Germline-derived CDR1 and CDR2 are MDHEN and SYDVKM. The CDR3 reads CASSLSGRLGNEKLFF. The CDR3 DNA reads TGTGCCAGCAGTTTATCCGGACGCCTAGGTAATGAAAAACTGTTTTTT.

The rearrangement joins TRBV27 to TRBJ1-2; D gene ambiguous. In germline, CDR1 is MNHEY, CDR2 SMNVEV (reference sequence). This CDR3 region has 14 residues. The V end was cut by 0 bases, the J end by 5 bases, with 10 bases between. The chain's CDR3 is CASSLSQGWYGYTF. The CDR3, as DNA: TGTGCCAGCAGTTTATCCCAAGGGTGGTATGGCTACACCTTC.

CDR3 sequence reads: CASSLNGISEETQYF. The CDR3 coding sequence is TGCGCCAGCAGCTTGAACGGTATTAGTGAAGAGACCCAGTACTTC. The chain is built from TRBV5-1 and TRBJ2-5; D not certain. The CDR3 runs 15 residues. Germline V gene data show CDR1 as SGHRS and CDR2 as YFSETQ. The V end was cut by 1 base, the J end by 3 bases, with 13 bases between.

This sequence joins TRBV6-6 and TRBJ1-2; no clear D gene. The ends were cut back, 0 bases at V and 8 bases at J, with 16 bases in the middle. The length of the CDR3 is 15 residues. Germline V CDR1 and CDR2: MNHNY, SVGAGI (reference sequence). CDR3 nucleotide sequence: TGTGCCAGCAGTTACTCCGTCTTCCAGGTGGAAGGCTACACCTTC. Protein product: CASSYSVFQVEGYTF.

This clone was picked up one time. The chain employs TRBV19 and TRBJ2-7; 10 nucleotides agree with TRBD2. V trimming: 3 bases; J trimming: 6 bases; junction bases outside the gene matches: 8. The germline V gene has CDR1 LNHDA and CDR2 SQIVND (reference sequence). CDR3 size: 15 residues. As DNA, the CDR3 is TGTGCCAGTAGTATTGTAACTAGCGGGACAGGCGAGCAGTACTTC. This gives the protein CASSIVTSGTGEQYF.

This clone was seen a few times. The rearrangement joins TRBV28 to TRBJ2-5, with 12 bases identical to TRBD2. This CDR3 is 13 amino acids long. Per germline, CDR1 MDHEN and CDR2 SYDVKM. Trimming cost V 7 bases and J 7 bases; bases outside gene matches: 4. The CDR3 DNA follows: TGTGCCAGCACTAGCGGGAGGGTCGGGACCCAGTACTTC. This gives the protein CASTSGRVGTQYF.

The chain uses TRBV29-1 and TRBJ2-1; D uncertain. V lost 6 bases to trimming and J lost 0 bases, with 12 bases between them. From germline, CDR1 is SQVTM and CDR2 ANQGSEA. The CDR3 runs to 14 residues. CDR3 in DNA: TGCAGCGTGGGCATTAGTGGCTCCTACAATGAGCAGTTCTTC. Encoded protein: CSVGISGSYNEQFF.

V usage is TRBV6-5 and J usage is TRBJ1-4, with TRBD1 identical over 11 bases. V lost 6 bases to trimming and J lost 6 bases; unmatched junction nucleotides: 3. This CDR3 has 14 amino acids. Germline-derived CDR1 and CDR2 are MNHEY and SVGAGI. CDR3 coding DNA: TGTGCCAGCAGCAGGGGACAGGGGGATGAAAAACTGTTTTTT. Translating gives CASSRGQGDEKLFF.

This chain uses TRBV7-9 with TRBJ2-5; TRBD2 matches 9 bases. The CDR3 is 19 amino acids. Losses at the gene ends were 0 bases for V and 4 bases for J; bases not matched to a gene: 15. CDR1 and CDR2 from the germline V gene are SEHNR and FQNEAQ (reference sequence). CDR3 coding DNA: TGTGCCAGCAGCTTAGCAAGGCTAGCGGGGTCCTCAGGGGGAGAGACCCAGTACTTC. The encoded protein is CASSLARLAGSSGGETQYF.

The CDR3 DNA follows: TGTGCCAGCAGCTTCATAGGGACAGGGAATCAGCCCCAGCATTTT. Translating gives CASSFIGTGNQPQHF. This chain joins TRBV7-9 and TRBJ1-5; 9 bases agree with TRBD1. J lost 4 bases, V lost 3 bases, and 4 bases had no gene match. The CDR3 extends over 15 amino acids. CDR1 and CDR2 from the germline V gene are SEHNR and FQNEAQ (reference sequence).